Listed here are 5 T cell receptor beta chains from one sample, sequenced in a study of shared T cell receptors in the human thymus. Generated by immunoSEQ multiplex PCR, the TCRdb table keeps only in-frame clones and is missing some. The sample has more than 550,000 clones, over 75% seen once; the top ten hold roughly 0.01%. These records were also assigned to another study, of human thymus T cells.

Sequencing was performed on thymocytes. The origin of the receptors is a girl in the first two years of life with a congenital heart defect.

J is TRBJ1-1 and V is TRBV5-4; 7 bases align to TRBD1. Germline V lookup: CDR1 SGHNT, CDR2 YYREEE (reference sequence). This CDR3 region has 14 residues. V dropped 4 bases and J dropped 5; count of bases not matched to a gene: 8. The CDR3 DNA sequence: TGTGCCAGCAGCCTGACCCAGGGGGAGACTGAAGCTTTCTTT. Its translation is CASSLTQGETEAFF.

The rearrangement uses TRBV5-6 and TRBJ2-4; 7 bases match TRBD1. The germline V gene has CDR1 SGHDT and CDR2 YYEEEE. V was pared by 2 bases and J by 0 bases, with 11 bases of the junction left unmatched. CDR3 length: 18 amino acids. The DNA for the CDR3 is TGTGCCAGCAGCTTAGGCAGGGGGACCCCTGTAGCCAAAAACATTCAGTACTTC. It specifies CASSLGRGTPVAKNIQYF. Drawing the rest from reference TRBV5-6 and TRBJ2-4, the complete variable domain is DAGVTQSPTHLIKTRGQQVTLRCSPKSGHDTVSWYQQALGQGPQFIFQYYEEEERQRGNFPDRFSGHQFPNYSSELNVNALLLGDSALYLCASSLGRGTPVAKNIQYFGAGTRLSVL.

This chain joins TRBV5-1 and TRBJ1-1, with D tentatively TRBD1 (6 bases). Germline CDR1 SGHRS, CDR2 YFSETQ. This CDR3 region has 18 residues. Trimming left V 4 bases short and J 2 bases short, with 24 bases between. The CDR3 DNA reads TGCGCCAGCAGCCCGCAGGGACAATACAAGGGTTACAACACTGAAGCTTTCTTT. Protein product: CASSPQGQYKGYNTEAFF. Supplemented by reference TRBV5-1 and TRBJ1-1, the full variable domain reads KAGVTQTPRYLIKTRGQQVTLSCSPISGHRSVSWYQQTPGQGLQFLFEYFSETQRNKGNFPGRFSGRQFSNSRSEMNVSTLELGDSALYLCASSPQGQYKGYNTEAFFGQGTRLTVV.

This chain connects TRBV28 to TRBJ2-7; 7 bases are shared with TRBD1. The CDR3 sequence is 13 residues long. CDR1 MDHEN and CDR2 SYDVKM come from the germline V gene. V gave up 8 bases and J gave up 8 bases; unmatched junction bases: 12. The CDR3 here is CASGDRSLGKQYF. Written as DNA, the CDR3 is TGTGCCAGCGGGGACAGATCTCTGGGGAAGCAGTACTTC.

J is TRBJ1-2 and V is TRBV4-1; TRBD1 matches at 7 bases. The CDR3 runs to 15 residues. V lost 0 bases, J lost 7 bases, and 8 bases stayed unmatched. Germline CDR1 MGHRA, CDR2 YSYEKL. DNA for the CDR3: TGCGCCAGCAGCCAAGATCAGGGGGACAAACGTGGCTACACCTTC. It codes for CASSQDQGDKRGYTF.